These 22 T cell receptor beta chains were all obtained from the same sample, sequenced in a study of yellow fever vaccine responses in identical twins. TCRdb used MiXCR to reprocess the RT-PCR reads, holding one entry per CDR3 protein. The data contain over 15,000 distinct CDR3 sequences, just over 60% of them singletons. Here the sequenced sample was T cells from blood (PBMCs), unsorted or a sorted subset (not recorded which), taken before or after yellow fever vaccination (not recorded which). These TCRs come from a woman younger than 30 who received the yellow fever vaccine.

The rearrangement uses TRBV13 and TRBJ2-1; no firm D call. The CDR3 length is 14 residues. Germline V gene data show CDR1 as PRHDT and CDR2 as FYEKMQ (reference sequence). Trimming shortened V by 6 bases and J by 0 bases, and 9 bases separated the two germline ends. This chain's CDR3 is CASRRRSSYNEQFF. The CDR3 coding sequence is TGTGCCAGCAGGAGGAGAAGCTCCTACAATGAGCAGTTCTTC.

In its sample, this clonotype was seen a few times. V gene TRBV2 combines with J gene TRBJ2-5; 10 bases map to TRBD2. This CDR3 is built from 17 residues. The junction had 7 bases not matched to a gene; V was cut back by 1 base and J by 2 bases. CDR1 is SNHLY, CDR2 FYNNEI, per germline. For the CDR3, the DNA is TGTGCCAGCAGTGAAGGAGTTAGCGGGGGGTTACAAGAGACCCAGTACTTC. Protein sequence: CASSEGVSGGLQETQYF.

The chain uses TRBV7-8 and TRBJ2-5; possible D gene TRBD2, 6 bases. Germline V gene data show CDR1 as SGHVS and CDR2 as FQNEAQ. The ends were cut back, 4 bases at V and 5 bases at J, with 11 bases in the middle. The CDR3 contains 13 residues. Here the CDR3 DNA reads TGTGCCAGCAGCTGGGGACTTTGGGAGACCCAGTACTTC. This sequence encodes CASSWGLWETQYF.

V gene TRBV20-1 combines with J gene TRBJ1-1, with TRBD1 as a possible D gene (6 bases). The CDR3 sequence is 13 residues long. Per germline, CDR1 DFQATT and CDR2 SNEGSKA (reference sequence). The V end was cut by 6 bases, the J end by 1 base, with 12 bases between. The CDR3 sequence: CSAIQGTNTEAFF. The CDR3 DNA reads TGCAGTGCCATACAGGGTACGAACACTGAAGCTTTCTTT.

J is TRBJ2-1 and V is TRBV7-2, with 7 bases fitting TRBD1. Germline CDR1 is SGHTA and CDR2 is FQGNSA. The CDR3 consists of 14 residues. The J segment lost 7 bases and the V segment lost 6 bases, leaving 9 bases of the junction unmatched. In DNA form, the CDR3 reads TGTGCCAGCAGACAGGGGACCCGAGGGAATGAGCAGTTCTTC. As protein: CASRQGTRGNEQFF. Full variable domain (remainder filled in from reference TRBV7-2 and TRBJ2-1): GAGVSQSPSNKVTEKGKDVELRCDPISGHTALYWYRQSLGQGLEFLIYFQGNSAPDKSGLPSDRFSAERTGGSVSTLTIQRTQQEDSAVYLCASRQGTRGNEQFFGPGTRLTVL.

Worth noting for this clonotype: A junction boundary mismatches the germline segment, possibly from a read error. The CDR3 DNA sequence: TGTGCCAGCAGATTAGGGACGGTGAACACTGAAGCTTTCTTT. Translated: CASRLGTVNTEAFF. The genes are TRBV13 and TRBJ1-1, with D perhaps matching TRBD1 (5 bases). CDR3 length equals 14 residues. Germline lookup yields CDR1 PRHDT and CDR2 FYEKMQ (reference sequence).

The chain uses TRBV15 and TRBJ1-2; tentatively, D is TRBD1 (5 bases). V lost 1 base and J lost 5, with 20 bases in between. CDR3 length equals 17 residues. Germline V gene data show CDR1 as LNHNV and CDR2 as YYDKDF (reference sequence). CDR3 nucleotide sequence: TGTGCCACCAGCAGAGGCCCACAGGATCTTTCTGGGTATGGCTACACCTTC. The encoded protein is CATSRGPQDLSGYGYTF.

This chain joins TRBV2 and TRBJ2-1; D may be TRBD2 (6 bases). The germline CDR1 and CDR2 sequences are SNHLY and FYNNEI. V lost 4 bases and J 0 bases, leaving 7 bases between the germline ends. The CDR3 has 14 amino acids. Here the CDR3 DNA reads TGTGCCAGCAGTGTCGGGGGCTCCTACAATGAGCAGTTCTTC. It is translated as CASSVGGSYNEQFF.

The chain has TRBV5-3 and TRBJ2-7, with D unresolved. TRBV5-3 is sorted into the ORF group, with uncertain function. V lost 4 bases, J lost 7 bases, and 12 bases lay in between. This CDR3 spans 12 amino acids. This CDR3 is CARSLTDEEQYV. The CDR3, as DNA: TGTGCCAGAAGCCTGACCGACGAAGAGCAGTACGTC.

V and J are TRBV18 and TRBJ1-1; D may be TRBD1 (6 bases). Trimming cost V 4 bases and J 3 bases, with 18 bases left between them. Germline assignment: CDR1 KGHSH and CDR2 LQKENI. The length of the CDR3 is 16 residues. In DNA form, the CDR3 reads TGTGCCAGCTCACTACTGGAGGGGGGGACCGACACTGAAGCTTTCTTT. Its protein is CASSLLEGGTDTEAFF.

This clonotype was counted between two and nine times. This chain links TRBV2 with TRBJ2-7; 10 positions agree with TRBD2. Germline-derived CDR1 and CDR2 are SNHLY and FYNNEI. Trimming took 5 bases from V and 3 from J; bases not matched to a gene: 7. The CDR3 loop spans 15 amino acids. The CDR3 nucleotides read TGTGCCAGCAGTCAAACTTCTAGCGGGAGCTACGAGCAGTACTTC. This translates into CASSQTSSGSYEQYF.

This chain connects TRBV5-6 to TRBJ1-1; D not resolved. The germline CDR1 and CDR2 sequences are SGHDT and YYEEEE. The CDR3 is 14 amino acids. The ends were cut back, 5 bases at V and 1 base at J, with 12 bases in the middle. CDR3 coding DNA: TGTGCCAGCAGTCCCTGGAGGAGGAACACTGAAGCTTTCTTT. Translation: CASSPWRRNTEAFF. The variable domain in full, with the rest retrieved from reference TRBV5-6 and TRBJ1-1, is DAGVTQSPTHLIKTRGQQVTLRCSPKSGHDTVSWYQQALGQGPQFIFQYYEEEERQRGNFPDRFSGHQFPNYSSELNVNALLLGDSALYLCASSPWRRNTEAFFGQGTRLTVV.

This chain joins TRBV18 and TRBJ1-5; D gene unclear. The CDR3 totals 14 residues. Germline CDR1 is KGHSH and CDR2 is LQKENI. Trimming cost V 5 bases and J 5 bases, with 13 bases left between them. CDR3 nucleotide sequence: TGTGCCAGCTCATTGAATGGAAAGCATCAGCCCCAGCATTTT. Protein product: CASSLNGKHQPQHF.

The chain has TRBV7-3 and TRBJ2-7; TRBD2 matches 11 bases. The CDR3 has 15 residues. With 1 base clipped from V and 9 bases from J, the junction kept 8 bases outside the gene matches. Germline CDR1 is SGHTA and CDR2 is FQGTGA. The CDR3 region has the DNA TGTGCCAGCAGCTTAATACTAGCGGGAGTGTCGGGGCAGTACTTC. Amino acids: CASSLILAGVSGQYF.

This chain uses TRBV2 with TRBJ2-1; 8 bases match TRBD2. The CDR3 extends over 16 amino acids. The V gene end was trimmed by 7 bases and the J gene end by 3 bases; junction bases not matched to a gene: 11. Germline V lookup: CDR1 SNHLY, CDR2 FYNNEI. CDR3 in DNA: TGTGCCAGCACCCCCTCCAGCGGGAGCCACTACAATGAGCAGTTCTTC. Translated, it gives CASTPSSGSHYNEQFF.

The table lists this clonotype with a count of one. The rearrangement uses TRBV11-1 and TRBJ1-1, with D perhaps TRBD1 (5 bases). Trimming cost V 5 bases and J 5 bases, with 9 bases left between them. Germline V gene data show CDR1 as SGHAT and CDR2 as FQDESV (reference sequence). The CDR3 is 12 residues long. CDR3 DNA: TGTGCCAGCAGCCCCGCAGGGACTGAAGCTTTCTTT. Translated, it gives CASSPAGTEAFF.

Only a few counts were recorded for this clonotype. J is TRBJ1-5 and V is TRBV7-3; D not certain. The germline V and J ends were trimmed by 4 bases and 0 bases, with 7 bases remaining between them. The germline V gene has CDR1 SGHTA and CDR2 FQGTGA. The CDR3 consists of 14 residues. The CDR3 DNA sequence: TGTGCCAGCAGCTCAACGGTTAGCAATCAGCCCCAGCATTTT. It specifies CASSSTVSNQPQHF.

This clonotype appeared a few times. V gene TRBV11-3 combines with J gene TRBJ1-1; D may be TRBD1 (6 bases). The CDR3 has 14 amino acids. Trimming stripped 2 bases from V and 4 bases from J, with 11 bases between. In germline, CDR1 is SGHNT, CDR2 YENEEA. Written as DNA, the CDR3 is TGTGCCAGCAGCTTAAGTACAGGGAGCACTGAAGCTTTCTTT. Protein: CASSLSTGSTEAFF.

There are a few counts of this clonotype. The chain has TRBV3-1 and TRBJ1-6; 9 bases match TRBD1. With V trimmed by 3 bases and J by 9 bases, 3 bases remained unmatched. CDR1 and CDR2 from the germline V gene are LGHDT and YNNKEL (reference sequence). CDR3 length: 14 residues. CDR3 region: CASSQTGGASPLHF. The CDR3 region has the DNA TGTGCCAGCAGCCAGACAGGGGGGGCTTCACCCCTCCACTTT. The full variable domain, in which reference TRBV3-1 and TRBJ1-6 provide the parts outside the CDR3, is DTAVSQTPKYLVTQMGNDKSIKCEQNLGHDTMYWYKQDSKKFLKIMFSYNNKELIINETVPNRFSPKSPDKAHLNLHINSLELGDSAVYFCASSQTGGASPLHFGNGTRLTVT.

This clonotype was seen only a few times. The gene calls are TRBV29-1 and TRBJ2-3; possibly TRBD1 for D (6 bases). Germline CDR1 SQVTM, CDR2 ANQGSEA. Trimming took 1 base from V and 2 from J, leaving 10 bases between them. This CDR3 is built from 14 residues. CDR3 loop: CSVEARTATDTQYF. The CDR3 DNA is TGCAGCGTTGAAGCCAGGACAGCCACAGATACGCAGTATTTT.

V is TRBV6-1 and J is TRBJ2-7, with 7 bases aligning to TRBD1. Trimming took 2 bases from V and 1 from J; bases not matched to a gene: 5. The CDR3 totals 15 residues. CDR1 is MNHNS, CDR2 SASEGT, per germline. CDR3 bases: TGTGCCAGCAGTGAACTGGGGACAGTTTCCTACGAGCAGTACGTC. Residues: CASSELGTVSYEQYV.

This clonotype occurred a few times. The chain employs TRBV7-7 and TRBJ2-2; 8 bases line up with TRBD2. The V gene's germline CDR1 is SSHAT and CDR2 FNYEAQ (reference sequence). The CDR3 is 15 residues long. The junction had 9 bases not matched to a gene; V was cut back by 10 bases and J by 2 bases. For the CDR3, the DNA is TGTGCCATCGTAAGCGGGAGTGGTAACACCGGGGAGCTGTTTTTT. Residues: CAIVSGSGNTGELFF. The whole variable domain, filled in from reference TRBV7-7 and TRBJ2-2, reads GAGVSQSPRYKVTKRGQDVTLRCDPISSHATLYWYQQALGQGPEFLTYFNYEAQPDKSGLPSDRFSAERPEGSISTLTIQRTEQRDSAMYRCAIVSGSGNTGELFFGEGSRLTVL.